This TCR beta chain was sequenced for a study of T-cell memory formation after mild COVID-19. Germline V gene data show CDR1 as MDHEN and CDR2 as SYDVKM. The V and J ends lost 10 bases and 4 bases respectively, with 14 bases between them. This CDR3 is built from 13 residues. TCRdb passed the 5' RACE reads through MiXCR, listing each CDR3 protein once. Altogether under 350,000 distinct CDR3 sequences are present, under 20% being singletons, with the ten largest covering roughly 25%. Sequenced input: PBMCs or a T cell subset sorted from them (not recorded which). The clonotype comes from a young man who had mild COVID-19 (a few samples of this study predate the infection). Cell type and time point are not known. The rearrangement links TRBV28 to TRBJ1-3; D not resolved. The CDR3 spells CATLSTVGNTIYF. For the CDR3, the DNA is TGTGCCACCCTATCGACGGTCGGAAACACCATATATTTT.